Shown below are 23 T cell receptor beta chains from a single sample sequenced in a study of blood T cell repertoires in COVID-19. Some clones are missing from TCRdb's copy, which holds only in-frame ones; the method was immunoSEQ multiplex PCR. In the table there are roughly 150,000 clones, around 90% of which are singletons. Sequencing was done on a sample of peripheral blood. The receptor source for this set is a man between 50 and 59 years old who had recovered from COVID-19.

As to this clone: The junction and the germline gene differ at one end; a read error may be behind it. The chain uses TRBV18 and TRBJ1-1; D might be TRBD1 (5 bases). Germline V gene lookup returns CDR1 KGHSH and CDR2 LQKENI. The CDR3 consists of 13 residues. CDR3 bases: TGTGCCAGCTTCGACAGTGTGAACCCTGAAGCTTTCTTT. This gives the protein CASFDSVNPEAFF.

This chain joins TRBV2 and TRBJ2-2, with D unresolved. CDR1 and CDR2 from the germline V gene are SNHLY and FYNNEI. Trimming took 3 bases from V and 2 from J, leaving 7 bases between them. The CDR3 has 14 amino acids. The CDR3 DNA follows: TGTGCCAGCAGTGATCAGGCAAACACCGGGGAGCTGTTTTTT. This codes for CASSDQANTGELFF.

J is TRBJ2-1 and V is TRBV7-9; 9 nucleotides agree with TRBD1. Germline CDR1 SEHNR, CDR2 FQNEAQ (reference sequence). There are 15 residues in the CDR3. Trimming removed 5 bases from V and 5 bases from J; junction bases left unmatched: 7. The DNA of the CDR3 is TGTGCCAGCAGCCCTTGGACAGGGGCTAACAATGAGCAGTTCTTC. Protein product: CASSPWTGANNEQFF.

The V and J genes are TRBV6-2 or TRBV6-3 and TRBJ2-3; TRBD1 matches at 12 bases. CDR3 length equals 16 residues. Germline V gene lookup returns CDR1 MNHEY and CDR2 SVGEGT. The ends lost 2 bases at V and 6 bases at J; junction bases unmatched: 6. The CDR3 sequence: CASSYPGQGAPDTQYF. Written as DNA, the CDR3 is TGTGCCAGCAGTTACCCGGGACAGGGGGCCCCCGATACGCAGTATTTT.

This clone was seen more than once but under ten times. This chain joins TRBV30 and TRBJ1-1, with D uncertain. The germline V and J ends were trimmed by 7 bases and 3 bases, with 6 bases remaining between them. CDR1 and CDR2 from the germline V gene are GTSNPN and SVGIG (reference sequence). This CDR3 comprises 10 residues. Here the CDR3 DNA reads TGTGCCTCCGGGGACACTGAAGCTTTCTTT. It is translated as CASGDTEAFF.

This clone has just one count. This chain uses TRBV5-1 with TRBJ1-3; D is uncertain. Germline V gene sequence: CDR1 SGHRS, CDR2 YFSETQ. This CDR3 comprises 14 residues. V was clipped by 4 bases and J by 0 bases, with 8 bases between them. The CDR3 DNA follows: TGCGCCAGCAGCCCAGGACTCTCTGGAAACACCATATATTTT. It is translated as CASSPGLSGNTIYF.

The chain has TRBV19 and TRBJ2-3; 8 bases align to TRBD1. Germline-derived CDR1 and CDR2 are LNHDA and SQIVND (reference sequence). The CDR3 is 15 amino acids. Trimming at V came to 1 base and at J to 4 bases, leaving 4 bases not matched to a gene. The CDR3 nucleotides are TGTGCCAGTAGTATAGGGACAGGGTATGCAGATACGCAGTATTTT. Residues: CASSIGTGYADTQYF.

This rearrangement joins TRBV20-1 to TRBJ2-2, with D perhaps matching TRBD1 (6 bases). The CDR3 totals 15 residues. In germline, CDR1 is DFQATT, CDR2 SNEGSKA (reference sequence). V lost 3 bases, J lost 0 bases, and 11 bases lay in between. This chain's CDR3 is CSASRTAANTGELFF. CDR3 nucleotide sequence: TGCAGTGCTAGTCGGACAGCCGCGAACACCGGGGAGCTGTTTTTT.

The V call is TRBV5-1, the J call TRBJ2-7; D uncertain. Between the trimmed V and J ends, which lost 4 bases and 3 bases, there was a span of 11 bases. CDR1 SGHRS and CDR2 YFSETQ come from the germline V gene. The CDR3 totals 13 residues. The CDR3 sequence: CASSPTSGYEQYF. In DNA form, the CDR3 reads TGCGCCAGCAGCCCAACTTCGGGCTACGAGCAGTACTTC.

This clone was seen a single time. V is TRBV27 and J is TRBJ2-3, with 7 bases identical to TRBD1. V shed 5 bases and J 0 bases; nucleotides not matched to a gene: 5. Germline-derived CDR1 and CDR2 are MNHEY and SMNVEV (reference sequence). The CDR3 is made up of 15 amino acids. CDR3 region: CASSPKTGSTDTQYF. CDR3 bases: TGTGCCAGCAGTCCAAAGACAGGGAGCACAGATACGCAGTATTTT.

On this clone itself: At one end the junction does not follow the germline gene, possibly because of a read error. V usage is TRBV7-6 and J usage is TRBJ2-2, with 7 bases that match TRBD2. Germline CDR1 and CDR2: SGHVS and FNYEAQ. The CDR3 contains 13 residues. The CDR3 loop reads CASSLAEAGELFF. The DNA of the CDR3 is TGTGCCAGCAGCCTAGCGGAGGCCGGGGAGCTGTTTTTT.

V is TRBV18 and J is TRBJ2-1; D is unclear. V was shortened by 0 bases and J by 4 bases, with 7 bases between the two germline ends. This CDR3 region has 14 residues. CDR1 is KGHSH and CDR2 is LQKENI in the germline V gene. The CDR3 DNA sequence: TGTGCCAGCTCACCACCGCCGGTATACAATGAGCAGTTCTTC. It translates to CASSPPPVYNEQFF.

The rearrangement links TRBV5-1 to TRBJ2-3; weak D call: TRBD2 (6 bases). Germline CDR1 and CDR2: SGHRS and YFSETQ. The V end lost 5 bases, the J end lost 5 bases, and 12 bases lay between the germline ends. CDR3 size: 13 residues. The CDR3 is CASRAGTVDTQYF. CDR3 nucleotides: TGCGCCAGCAGGGCCGGGACTGTAGATACGCAGTATTTT.

CDR3 sequence reads: CASSVLAGAYNEQFF. In DNA, the CDR3 is TGTGCCAGCAGCGTTTTGGCGGGGGCCTACAATGAGCAGTTCTTC. The rearrangement uses TRBV9 and TRBJ2-1; 7 nucleotides agree with TRBD2. This CDR3 is 15 amino acids long. Germline V lookup: CDR1 SGDLS, CDR2 YYNGEE. J was trimmed by 2 bases and V by 2 bases; bases with no gene match: 4.

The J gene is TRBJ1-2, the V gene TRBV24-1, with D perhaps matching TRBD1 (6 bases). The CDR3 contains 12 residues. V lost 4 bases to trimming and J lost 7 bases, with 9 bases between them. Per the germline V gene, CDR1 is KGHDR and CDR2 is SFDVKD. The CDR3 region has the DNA TGTGCCACCAGTGACCCAGGGGCTGGCTACACCTTC. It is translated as CATSDPGAGYTF.

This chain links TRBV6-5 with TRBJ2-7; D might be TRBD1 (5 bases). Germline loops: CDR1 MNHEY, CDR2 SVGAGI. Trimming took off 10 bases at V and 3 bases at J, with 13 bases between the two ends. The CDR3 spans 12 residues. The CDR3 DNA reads TGTGCCACCTCCAGGGCGAGCTACGAGCAGTACTTC. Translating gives CATSRASYEQYF.

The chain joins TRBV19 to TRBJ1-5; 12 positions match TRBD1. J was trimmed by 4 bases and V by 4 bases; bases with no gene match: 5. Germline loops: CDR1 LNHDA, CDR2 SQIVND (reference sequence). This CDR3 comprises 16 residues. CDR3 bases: TGTGCCAGTAGTACCCGGGACAGGGGGCGGAATCAGCCCCAGCATTTT. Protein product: CASSTRDRGRNQPQHF.

In DNA form, the CDR3 reads TGCGCCAGCAGCCAAGTCGTGGCGGGGAACACTGAAGCTTTCTTT. Its protein product is CASSQVVAGNTEAFF. J is TRBJ1-1 and V is TRBV4-3; D is ambiguous. The V gene's germline CDR1 is LGHNA and CDR2 YSLEER. Trimming took 1 base from V and 1 from J, leaving 10 bases between them. The CDR3 has 15 residues.

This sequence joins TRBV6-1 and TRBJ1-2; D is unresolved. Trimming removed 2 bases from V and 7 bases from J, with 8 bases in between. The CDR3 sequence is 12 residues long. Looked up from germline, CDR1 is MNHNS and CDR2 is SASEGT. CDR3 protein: CASSETPIGYTF. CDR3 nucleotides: TGTGCCAGCAGTGAAACGCCTATTGGCTACACCTTC.

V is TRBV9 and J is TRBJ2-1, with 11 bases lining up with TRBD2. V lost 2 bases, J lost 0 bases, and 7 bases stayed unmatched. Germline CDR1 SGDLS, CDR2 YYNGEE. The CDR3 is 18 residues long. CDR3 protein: CASSVGITSGSSYNEQFF. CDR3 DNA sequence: TGTGCCAGCAGCGTGGGAATTACTAGCGGGAGCTCCTACAATGAGCAGTTCTTC.

In DNA form, the CDR3 reads TGTGCCAGCAGACTCGGCGGGTTGGAGAACAATGAGCAGTTCTTC. It is translated as CASRLGGLENNEQFF. The V call is TRBV6-5, the J call TRBJ2-1, with TRBD2 as a possible D gene (5 bases). Trimming removed 6 bases from V and 5 bases from J, with 17 bases in between. The CDR3 sequence is 15 residues long. Per germline, CDR1 MNHEY and CDR2 SVGAGI.

CDR3 sequence: CASSQSHGGIADEQYF. The CDR3 DNA reads TGCGCCAGCAGCCAATCGCACGGCGGAATAGCGGACGAGCAGTACTTC. The chain recombines TRBV4-1 with TRBJ2-7; D perhaps matches TRBD2 (6 bases). Germline CDR1 MGHRA, CDR2 YSYEKL. The V end was cut by 2 bases, the J end by 5 bases, with 19 bases between. There are 16 residues in the CDR3.

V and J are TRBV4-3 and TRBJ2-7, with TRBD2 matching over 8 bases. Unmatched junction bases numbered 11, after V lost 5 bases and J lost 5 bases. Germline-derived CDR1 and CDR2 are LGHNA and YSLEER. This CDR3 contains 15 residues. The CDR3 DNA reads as TGCGCCAGCAGCACAAGTGGCGGACTAGCAGACGAGCAGTACTTC. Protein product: CASSTSGGLADEQYF.